One sample yielded the 26 T cell receptor beta chains listed below, sequenced in a study of beta chain features in type 1 diabetes. All of the isolated RNA was reverse transcribed, so expressed TCRB transcripts were sequenced. Here immunoSEQ multiplex PCR was the method, and the copy in TCRdb shows in-frame clones only, minus some. The profile shows 450,000 to 600,000 clones, about 32% of them singletons. The sequencing input was naive CD4+ T cells from blood. These receptors were obtained from a man aged 18 to 29 in good health.

This clone was observed a few times. The chain links TRBV29-1 to TRBJ2-7; D may be TRBD1 or TRBD2 (5 bases each). CDR3 length: 13 residues. With 4 bases removed from V and 6 bases from J, the gap between germline ends came to 16 bases. In germline, CDR1 is SQVTM, CDR2 ANQGSEA. The CDR3 nucleotides are TGCAGCGTTGGGCGCAAACTAGGGGTCGAGCAGTACTTC. It yields the protein CSVGRKLGVEQYF.

V and J are TRBV7-2 and TRBJ2-3, with 9 bases that match TRBD2. This CDR3 has 16 residues. After removal of 5 bases from V and 3 bases from J, the junction contained 9 bases not matched to a gene. The V gene's germline CDR1 is SGHTA and CDR2 FQGNSA. CDR3 coding DNA: TGTGCCAGCAGCCAACGCTCTGCGGGAGGGACAGATACGCAGTATTTT. It is translated as CASSQRSAGGTDTQYF.

This clone was observed a handful of times. The CDR3, as DNA: TGTGCCAGCAGCTTACGAGATACAGTACTTGGCTACACCTTC. As protein: CASSLRDTVLGYTF. The rearrangement joins TRBV7-9 to TRBJ1-2; D gene ambiguous. V lost 2 bases to trimming and J lost 7 bases, with 14 bases between them. CDR1 and CDR2 from the germline V gene are SEHNR and FQNEAQ (reference sequence). This CDR3 has 14 amino acids.

In its sample, this clone was seen a few times. The gene calls are TRBV7-9 and TRBJ2-6; 10 nucleotides align to TRBD2. This CDR3 has 17 residues. Germline CDR1 reads SEHNR; CDR2 reads FQNEAQ (reference sequence). J gave up 0 bases and V 3 bases, and 2 bases lay outside the gene matches. The CDR3 loop reads CASSFLAGVSGANVLTF. DNA of the CDR3: TGTGCCAGCAGCTTTCTAGCGGGAGTCTCTGGGGCCAACGTCCTGACTTTC.

The rearrangement joins TRBV30 to TRBJ1-4; unclear D gene. Germline V gives CDR1 GTSNPN, CDR2 SVGIG (reference sequence). Trimming took off 0 bases at V and 5 bases at J, with 10 bases between the two ends. The CDR3 runs 14 residues. This CDR3 is CAWSVLGQNEKLFF. The CDR3 DNA reads as TGTGCCTGGAGTGTCTTAGGGCAGAATGAAAAACTGTTTTTT.

This clone has a handful of counts. The V call is TRBV18, the J call TRBJ2-1; no firm D call. The CDR3 covers 13 residues. Trimming shortened V by 2 bases and J by 10 bases, and 12 bases separated the two germline ends. Germline lookup yields CDR1 KGHSH and CDR2 LQKENI. The CDR3 bases are TGTGCCAGCTCACCAGTCCTGAGCTGGGAGCAGTTCTTC. Translation gives CASSPVLSWEQFF.

This clone was seen only a few times. The chain links TRBV10-3 to TRBJ2-7; no reliable D call. With 4 bases removed from V and 0 bases from J, the gap between germline ends came to 10 bases. CDR3 length: 14 amino acids. Germline V CDR1 and CDR2: ENHRY, SYGVKD. CDR3 protein: CAISGNRLSYEQYF. The DNA for the CDR3 is TGTGCCATCAGTGGGAACAGACTCTCCTACGAGCAGTACTTC.

This clone turned up a few times. J is TRBJ2-1 and V is TRBV4-2; 7 positions agree with TRBD1. J gave up 4 bases and V 5 bases, and 11 bases lay outside the gene matches. This CDR3 region has 16 residues. Germline V lookup: CDR1 LGHNA, CDR2 YNFKEQ. The DNA of the CDR3 is TGTGCCAGCAGCTTCAGAGAGACAGGGCTGTACAATGAGCAGTTCTTC. This gives the protein CASSFRETGLYNEQFF.

The rearrangement links TRBV5-4 to TRBJ2-1, with 12 bases that match TRBD2. This CDR3 contains 16 residues. The junction had 5 bases not matched to a gene; V was cut back by 5 bases and J by 2 bases. Germline CDR1 reads SGHNT; CDR2 reads YYREEE (reference sequence). The CDR3 here is CASSTGLAGTYNEQFF. In DNA, the CDR3 is TGTGCCAGCAGTACGGGACTAGCGGGTACCTACAATGAGCAGTTCTTC.

In its sample, this clone was seen a few times. The chain joins TRBV4-3 to TRBJ2-1; D remains unclear. The germline CDR1 and CDR2 sequences are LGHNA and YSLEER. V lost 4 bases and J 0 bases, leaving 10 bases between the germline ends. CDR3 length: 15 amino acids. Here the CDR3 DNA reads TGCGCCAGCAGCCGAGACTCCAGCTCCTACAATGAGCAGTTCTTC. Translation gives CASSRDSSSYNEQFF.

This clone was seen a few times. The J gene is TRBJ1-2, the V gene TRBV29-1, with D possibly being TRBD1 (5 bases). V lost 3 bases and J 6 bases, leaving 11 bases between the germline ends. The CDR3 is 12 residues long. Per germline, CDR1 SQVTM and CDR2 ANQGSEA. CDR3 protein: CSVDRRADGYTF. Here the CDR3 DNA reads TGCAGCGTTGATCGCAGGGCGGATGGCTACACCTTC.

The chain has TRBV9 and TRBJ2-7, with 14 bases aligning to TRBD2. This CDR3 is built from 18 residues. Germline CDR1 is SGDLS and CDR2 is YYNGEE. V was pared by 4 bases and J by 4 bases, with 13 bases of the junction left unmatched. CDR3 region: CASSPRGGLAGARYEQYF. The CDR3 coding sequence is TGTGCCAGCAGCCCACGCGGGGGACTAGCGGGAGCTCGATACGAGCAGTACTTC. Combining the CDR3 with reference TRBV9 and TRBJ2-7 gives the whole variable domain DSGVTQTPKHLITATGQRVTLRCSPRSGDLSVYWYQQSLDQGLQFLIQYYNGEERAKGNILERFSAQQFPDLHSELNLSSLELGDSALYFCASSPRGGLAGARYEQYFGPGTRLTVT.

This clone was seen a few times. The rearrangement links TRBV6-5 to TRBJ2-7; 7 bases line up with TRBD1. The junction had 2 bases not matched to a gene; V was cut back by 5 bases and J by 1 base. The CDR3 totals 13 residues. The germline CDR1 and CDR2 sequences are MNHEY and SVGAGI. Here the CDR3 reads CASSPQGSYEQYF. In nucleotides, the CDR3 is TGTGCCAGCAGTCCACAGGGGTCCTACGAGCAGTACTTC.

This clone was seen only a few times. The chain recombines TRBV27 with TRBJ2-3; the D is unclear. The CDR3 runs to 14 residues. V was clipped by 3 bases and J by 5 bases, with 12 bases between them. Germline assignment: CDR1 MNHEY and CDR2 SMNVEV (reference sequence). CDR3 sequence: CASSFSSGRDTQYF. CDR3 DNA sequence: TGTGCCAGCAGTTTTTCATCGGGTAGAGATACGCAGTATTTT.

V is TRBV2 and J is TRBJ2-2; D possibly matches TRBD1 or TRBD2 (5 bases each). The CDR3 consists of 14 residues. V lost 8 bases and J 2 bases, leaving 12 bases between the germline ends. Germline V gene sequence: CDR1 SNHLY, CDR2 FYNNEI. The CDR3 sequence: CASGGGQNTGELFF. In DNA form, the CDR3 reads TGTGCCAGCGGCGGAGGACAAAACACCGGGGAGCTGTTTTTT. Together with reference TRBV2 and TRBJ2-2, the CDR3 gives the full variable domain: EPEVTQTPSHQVTQMGQEVILRCVPISNHLYFYWYRQILGQKVEFLVSFYNNEISEKSEIFDDQFSVERPDGSNFTLKIRSTKLEDSAMYFCASGGGQNTGELFFGEGSRLTVL.

This clone has only a few counts. In DNA, the CDR3 is TGTGCCAGCAGTTCGGGGGCAGGCGGTCAGCCCCAGCATTTT. This codes for CASSSGAGGQPQHF. V usage is TRBV28 and J usage is TRBJ1-5, with a tentative D call TRBD1 (6 bases). Germline-derived CDR1 and CDR2 are MDHEN and SYDVKM. The CDR3 length is 14 residues. V shed 4 bases and J shed 6 bases, with 13 bases lying between them.

On this clone itself: Distinct nucleotide sequences in the sample also encode this CDR3. The chain uses TRBV7-9 and TRBJ2-7; D may be TRBD2 (6 bases). Trimming pared 3 bases from V and 4 bases from J, leaving 7 bases between. The CDR3 contains 12 residues. Germline CDR1 and CDR2: SEHNR and FQNEAQ (reference sequence). CDR3 region: CASSFSGYEQYF. CDR3 in DNA: TGTGCCAGCAGCTTCAGCGGGTACGAGCAGTACTTC.

This clone has just a few counts. V usage is TRBV10-3 and J usage is TRBJ2-5; 10 bases align to TRBD2. This CDR3 is 15 amino acids long. Germline V gives CDR1 ENHRY, CDR2 SYGVKD. V trimming: 5 bases; J trimming: 5 bases; junction bases outside the gene matches: 8. The CDR3, as DNA: TGTGCCATCAGTTTGTCTAGCGGGAGAGGGGAGACCCAGTACTTC. It codes for CAISLSSGRGETQYF.

The J gene is TRBJ2-1, the V gene TRBV19; TRBD2 matches at 7 bases. The V gene end was trimmed by 3 bases and the J gene end by 6 bases; junction bases not matched to a gene: 8. This CDR3 comprises 15 residues. The germline V gene encodes CDR1 LNHDA and CDR2 SQIVND (reference sequence). This CDR3 is CASSILAGAGNEQFF. CDR3 DNA sequence: TGTGCCAGTAGTATCCTGGCGGGAGCTGGCAATGAGCAGTTCTTC. Together with reference TRBV19 and TRBJ2-1, the CDR3 gives the full variable domain: DGGITQSPKYLFRKEGQNVTLSCEQNLNHDAMYWYRQDPGQGLRLIYYSQIVNDFQKGDIAEGYSVSREKKESFPLTVTSAQKNPTAFYLCASSILAGAGNEQFFGPGTRLTVL.

The V call is TRBV29-1, the J call TRBJ2-5, with D perhaps given as TRBD1 or TRBD2 (5 bases each). The germline V gene encodes CDR1 SQVTM and CDR2 ANQGSEA. V was clipped by 7 bases and J by 1 base, with 13 bases between them. The CDR3 extends over 13 amino acids. The CDR3 here is CSARGPLQETQYF. CDR3 DNA: TGCAGCGCAAGGGGACCCCTCCAAGAGACCCAGTACTTC.

This clone came up a few times. The V gene is TRBV13, the J gene TRBJ2-6, with unresolved D. V was pared by 2 bases and J by 2 bases, with 7 bases between. The CDR3 is 15 residues long. Germline V gene sequence: CDR1 PRHDT, CDR2 FYEKMQ (reference sequence). The CDR3 spells CASSLPGPGANVLTF. The CDR3 nucleotides read TGTGCCAGCAGCTTACCAGGCCCTGGGGCCAACGTCCTGACTTTC.

This clone turned up a few times. For the CDR3, the DNA is TGCGCCAGCAGCTTGGCCAAGGGTACGGGAGAGACCCAGTACTTC. This encodes CASSLAKGTGETQYF. The J gene is TRBJ2-5, the V gene TRBV5-1; the D is unclear. V lost 0 bases to trimming and J lost 4 bases, with 13 bases between them. Germline assignment: CDR1 SGHRS and CDR2 YFSETQ. The CDR3 length is 15 residues.

This chain links TRBV5-6 with TRBJ1-2, with 9 bases fitting TRBD1. Germline CDR1 reads SGHDT; CDR2 reads YYEEEE. The CDR3 is 14 residues long. Losses at the gene ends were 6 bases for V and 6 bases for J; bases not matched to a gene: 9. The chain's CDR3 is CASTRQGVGDGYTF. CDR3 coding DNA: TGTGCCAGCACGAGACAGGGGGTAGGAGATGGCTACACCTTC.

This clone was observed a handful of times. The V call is TRBV7-2, the J call TRBJ1-4; 9 bases are a match to TRBD1. Germline V gene data show CDR1 as SGHTA and CDR2 as FQGNSA. This CDR3 spans 15 amino acids. The ends lost 5 bases at V and 8 bases at J; junction bases unmatched: 9. CDR3 residues: CASSPNGQGWEKLFF. The CDR3 DNA is TGTGCCAGCAGCCCCAATGGACAGGGGTGGGAAAAACTGTTTTTT. Supplemented by reference TRBV7-2 and TRBJ1-4, the full variable domain reads GAGVSQSPSNKVTEKGKDVELRCDPISGHTALYWYRQSLGQGLEFLIYFQGNSAPDKSGLPSDRFSAERTGGSVSTLTIQRTQQEDSAVYLCASSPNGQGWEKLFFGSGTQLSVL.

This clone appeared a few times. This chain connects TRBV30 to TRBJ1-2; unclear D gene. The CDR3 contains 13 residues. V gave up 3 bases and J gave up 7 bases, with 15 bases separating them. CDR1 is GTSNPN, CDR2 SVGIG, per germline (reference sequence). DNA of the CDR3: TGTGCCTGGAGAGGCCAGTCGGCGGGTGGCTACACCTTC. This gives the protein CAWRGQSAGGYTF. Drawing the rest from reference TRBV30 and TRBJ1-2, the complete variable domain is SQTIHQWPATLVQPVGSPLSLECTVEGTSNPNLYWYRQAAGRGLQLLFYSVGIGQISSEVPQNLSASRPQDRQFILSSKKLLLSDSGFYLCAWRGQSAGGYTFGSGTRLTVV.

This clone turned up a few times. The chain carries TRBV30 and TRBJ2-7; 7 bases match TRBD1. Trimming at V came to 8 bases and at J to 1 base, leaving 5 bases not matched to a gene. This CDR3 contains 12 residues. CDR1 is GTSNPN and CDR2 is SVGIG in the germline V gene (reference sequence). This CDR3 reads CAMNRGSYEQYF. The CDR3 nucleotides read TGTGCCATGAACAGGGGTTCCTACGAGCAGTACTTC.